The entry that follows covers one T cell receptor beta chain sequence. Antigen unknown. Tregs were sorted as CD4+CD25+CD127-/low cells. After constant-region reverse-primer amplification, full-length variable regions underwent semi-nested PCR with Nested Universal Primer A. TCRdb redid the calling of the 5' RACE reads with MiXCR, one entry per CDR3 protein. Of approximately 11,000 distinct CDR3 sequences in the sample, 27% were seen once. The length of the CDR3 is 15 residues. The germline gives CDR1 LGHDT, CDR2 YNNKEL (reference sequence). Trimming took 1 base from V and 4 from J, leaving 14 bases between them. Study findings and constraints: The TCR gene usage of tumor memory CD4+ T cells clustered together with blood and lymph node memory CD4+ cells and with lymph node naive CD4+ cells. The larger cohort examined one V-J beta rearrangement, not whole repertoires.

The TCR comes from a female donor with breast cancer. The chain employs TRBV3-1 and TRBJ2-7; D unresolved. The specimen sequenced was Tregs sorted from a lymph node. The CDR3 region is CASSQGRPVAYEQYF. CDR3 in DNA: TGTGCCAGCAGCCAAGGCCGACCGGTGGCGTACGAGCAGTACTTC.